These T cell receptor beta chains were read from a single sample in a study of CD8 T cells in ankylosing spondylitis. TCRdb re-called the 5' RACE reads through MiXCR, storing one row per CDR3 protein. This sample has fewer than 400,000 distinct CDR3 sequences, with 20% to 25% found just once. Source material: blood, either unsorted or a sorted T cell fraction (not recorded which). The receptors were sampled from a male donor with ankylosing spondylitis. Both conserved end residues are part of each CDR3. D genes are given only for firm matches. Clone size is given for some rows only: seen once, a few or many times, or a class if the clone is expanded.

v_call	j_call	clone_size	d_call	cdr3_nt	cdr3_aa
TRBV6-2/TRBV6-3	TRBJ2-7	NA	NA	TGTGCCAGCAGTTACGTGTTTGGCAGGAGTGAGCAGTACTTC	CASSYVFGRSEQYF
TRBV12-5	TRBJ2-3	few	NA	TGTGCTAGTGGTTTGGCCTGGGGCCTGGGGTATACGCAGTATTTT	CASGLAWGLGYTQYF
TRBV15	TRBJ1-1	many	TRBD1	TGTGCCACCAGCAGGGACAGGGGGCTTTCTGAAGCTTTCTTT	CATSRDRGLSEAFF
TRBV4-1	TRBJ2-1	NA	NA	TGCGCCAGCAGCGTCCAGGGGGGAGTGGAGGGTTTCGGGCAGTTCTTC	CASSVQGGVEGFGQFF
TRBV5-1	TRBJ2-7	few	TRBD1	TGCGCCAGCAGCTCTGGTAGGACAGGGGTCTCCTACGAGCAGTACTTC	CASSSGRTGVSYEQYF
TRBV29-1	TRBJ2-1	many	TRBD1	TGCAGCGTTGAATACACAGGGGAAGGTAAAAATGAGCAGTTCTTC	CSVEYTGEGKNEQFF
TRBV7-9	TRBJ2-7	few	TRBD2	TGTGCCAGCGGCCACGGGACTAGCGGCTCCTACGAGCAGTACTTC	CASGHGTSGSYEQYF
TRBV3-1	TRBJ2-1	NA	TRBD2	TGTGCCAGCAGCCAGAGTAGCGGGAGAAATGAGCAGTTCTTC	CASSQSSGRNEQFF
TRBV12-3/TRBV12-4	TRBJ1-6	NA	NA	TGTGCCAGCAGGATTGGACCCGATTTAAGCTCCTATAATTCACCCCTCCACTTT	CASRIGPDLSSYNSPLHF
TRBV5-1	TRBJ2-2	few	NA	TGCGCCAGCAGCTTGAGTACAGGGAGAACCGGGGAGCTGTTTTTT	CASSLSTGRTGELFF
TRBV29-1	TRBJ2-3	many	NA	TGCAGCGTACTACAGGGCCCAGATACGCAGTATTTT	CSVLQGPDTQYF
TRBV3-1	TRBJ2-7	few	TRBD2	TGTGCCAGCAGCCAACTGACTAGCGAATCCTACGAGCAGTACTTC	CASSQLTSESYEQYF
TRBV4-1	TRBJ2-1	few	TRBD2	TGCGCCAGCAGCCCGGGCCCACCAGCGGGAGACACCAATGAGCAGTTCTTC	CASSPGPPAGDTNEQFF
TRBV19	TRBJ2-1	few	NA	TGTGCCAGTAGTATAGGTCCGGGACGCAACTACAATGAGCAGTTCTTC	CASSIGPGRNYNEQFF
TRBV5-1	TRBJ2-7	NA	NA	TGCGCCAGCAGCTTGGACAGGAACGACGAGCAGTACTTC	CASSLDRNDEQYF
TRBV25-1	TRBJ2-3	NA	NA	TGTGCCAGCAGTGTTCCGGGGGAACTGAATACGCAGTATTTT	CASSVPGELNTQYF
TRBV7-2	TRBJ2-3	few	NA	TGTGCCAGCAGCTTACGGGGGCAGAGCACAGATACGCAGTATTTT	CASSLRGQSTDTQYF
TRBV20-1	TRBJ1-5	NA	NA	TGCAGTGCTCCCAGCAGGGTCCTCAATCAGCCCCAGCATTTT	CSAPSRVLNQPQHF
TRBV12-3/TRBV12-4	TRBJ1-3	many	NA	TGTGCCAGCAGTTTACAGGGCGAAAGTGGAAACACCATATATTTT	CASSLQGESGNTIYF
TRBV29-1	TRBJ2-3	few	NA	TGCAGCGTTGGAACACTACCCCTAAGCACAGATACGCAGTATTTT	CSVGTLPLSTDTQYF
TRBV20-1	TRBJ2-1	few	NA	TGCAGTGCCCTCGTAGACAATGAGCAGTTCTTC	CSALVDNEQFF
TRBV3-1	TRBJ2-5	few	NA	TGTGCCAGCAGCCTACTCCCCCTTCGGACTGGCCGGGAGACCCAGTACTTC	CASSLLPLRTGRETQYF
TRBV12-3/TRBV12-4	TRBJ2-3	NA	TRBD2	TGTGCCAGCAGTTTAGCGCTAGCGGCAGAAACAGATACGCAGTATTTT	CASSLALAAETDTQYF
TRBV27	TRBJ2-1	few	TRBD2	TGTGCCAGCACCCGGGAGGGATACAATGAGCAGTTCTTC	CASTREGYNEQFF
TRBV11-3	TRBJ2-1	few	NA	TGTGCCAGCAGCAACAGGGAAGAGCAGTTCTTC	CASSNREEQFF
TRBV10-3	TRBJ1-1	NA	NA	TGTGCCACCAGCAGAGACACTGAAGCTTTCTTT	CATSRDTEAFF
TRBV6-1	TRBJ2-1	NA	TRBD2	TGTGCCAGCATTCAGCGGGGCCGTAGTTGGAATGAGCAGTTCTTC	CASIQRGRSWNEQFF
TRBV3-1	TRBJ2-6	few	NA	TGTGCCAGCAGCCAGGCAGGCTCTGGGGCCAACGTCCTGACTTTC	CASSQAGSGANVLTF
TRBV7-9	TRBJ2-5	few	NA	TGTGCCAGCAGCCTTAGCGCTGAGACCCAGTACTTC	CASSLSAETQYF
TRBV29-1	TRBJ1-2	many	TRBD1	TGCAGCGTAGACGGACAGGGCCACTATGGCTACACCTTC	CSVDGQGHYGYTF
TRBV6-5	TRBJ2-6	NA	NA	TGTGCCAGCAGTTACTCCAAGGGTTTTGGGGCCAACGTCCTGACTTTC	CASSYSKGFGANVLTF
TRBV29-1	TRBJ2-1	NA	NA	TGCAGCGCCGGGGAGAGCTCCTACAATGAGCAGTTCTTC	CSAGESSYNEQFF
TRBV2	TRBJ2-7	NA	NA	TGTGCCAGCAAGACATACGAGCAGTACTTC	CASKTYEQYF
TRBV28	TRBJ2-3	NA	NA	TGTGCCAGCAGTTCCGAGCAAGCCCTGCGATTTACGCAGTATTTT	CASSSEQALRFTQYF
TRBV5-1	TRBJ2-1	few	TRBD2	TGCGCCAGCAGCTTTGGCCTCGAGGGAGGGGAGCAGTTCTTC	CASSFGLEGGEQFF
TRBV11-1	TRBJ2-4	NA	NA	TGTGCCAGCAGCGACGATAGGGGGGCCAAAAACATTCAGTACTTC	CASSDDRGAKNIQYF
TRBV20-1	TRBJ2-1	NA	NA	TGCAGTGCTTGGCGGCTCCACTCCTACAATGAGCAGTTCTTC	CSAWRLHSYNEQFF
TRBV5-1	TRBJ2-3	NA	NA	TGCGCCAGCAGCTTAACCTCAGGCGTAGATACGCAGTATTTT	CASSLTSGVDTQYF
TRBV10-3	TRBJ1-5	few	TRBD1	TGTGCCATCAGTGAGAGGGGACAGGAGAGCAATCAGCCCCAGCATTTT	CAISERGQESNQPQHF
TRBV10-2	TRBJ1-5	few	NA	TGCGCCAGCGGATTAGGCGGCAATCAGCCCCAGCATTTT	CASGLGGNQPQHF
TRBV7-2	TRBJ1-3	NA	NA	TGTGCCAGCAGCTTTCCCGGCGCTGGAAACACCATATATTTT	CASSFPGAGNTIYF
TRBV14	TRBJ2-7	NA	NA	TGTGCCAGCAGCCATCTGGGGGGTACCTACGAGCAGTACTTC	CASSHLGGTYEQYF
TRBV18	TRBJ2-7	NA	NA	TGTGCCAGCTCACCAGGGGGCCAGACCATCTCCTACGAGCAGTACTTC	CASSPGGQTISYEQYF
TRBV3-1	TRBJ2-2	NA	TRBD2	TGTGCCAGCAGCCAGGGACTAGCGGGATGGAGCGGGGAGCTGTTTTTT	CASSQGLAGWSGELFF
TRBV5-6	TRBJ2-3	few	TRBD1	TGTGCCAGCAGCGTGGACCGGGACAGCTATAGCACAGATACGCAGTATTTT	CASSVDRDSYSTDTQYF
TRBV10-3	TRBJ2-4	NA	NA	TGTGCCATCAGTGAAATAGCCAAAAACATTCAGTACTTC	CAISEIAKNIQYF
TRBV6-1	TRBJ2-3	few	NA	TGTGCCAGCAGAGTAGACCGTTGGGGCACAGATACGCAGTATTTT	CASRVDRWGTDTQYF
TRBV7-3	TRBJ2-1	few	TRBD2	TGTGCCAGCAGCTTATTAGCGGGAGATGAGCAGTTCTTC	CASSLLAGDEQFF
TRBV20-1	TRBJ1-4	NA	NA	TGCAGTGCTAGGGTACGGCGAGAAAAACTGTTTTTT	CSARVRREKLFF
TRBV5-1	TRBJ2-3	many	NA	TGCGCCAGCAGCTTGGCCTTCACAGATACGCAGTATTTT	CASSLAFTDTQYF
TRBV15	TRBJ2-1	few	TRBD1	TGTGCCACCAGCAGAGACTACGGGACAGACAATGAGCAGTTCTTC	CATSRDYGTDNEQFF
TRBV19	TRBJ1-5	few	NA	TGTGCCAGTAGTATAGTTGGGGTTGGACAGCCCCAGCATTTT	CASSIVGVGQPQHF
TRBV25-1	TRBJ2-5	few	TRBD2	TGTGCCAGCAGTGAATATAGTGCTAGCGGGAGTGAAGAGACCCAGTACTTC	CASSEYSASGSEETQYF
TRBV29-1	TRBJ2-7	many	TRBD2	TGCAGCGTTGAATGGGGGGGTCACGAGCAGTACTTC	CSVEWGGHEQYF
TRBV5-6	TRBJ2-7	NA	TRBD1	TGTGCCAGCAGCTGGGAGTGGACAGGGGACTACGAGCAGTACTTC	CASSWEWTGDYEQYF
TRBV28	TRBJ2-6	many	NA	TGTGCCAGCAGTTTTTCGGTCTCTGGGGCCAACGTCCTGACTTTC	CASSFSVSGANVLTF
TRBV27	TRBJ2-2	NA	TRBD1	TGTGCCAGCAGCCAGGACAGGGGGGACACCGGGGAGCTGTTTTTT	CASSQDRGDTGELFF
TRBV13	TRBJ2-3	few	TRBD2	TGTGCCAGCAGCGCCCTGCGGGAGGTTTCTAGCACAGATACGCAGTATTTT	CASSALREVSSTDTQYF
TRBV11-2	TRBJ2-5	NA	NA	TGTGCCAGCAGCTTTCTGTTGGGAGGAGAGACCCAGTACTTC	CASSFLLGGETQYF